This T cell receptor (beta chain) was documented in a study of cytomegalovirus exposure and HLA in healthy donors. Overall study context: Around four fifths of 398 genotyped donors fell in the Caucasian-associated ancestry cluster. Study-wide findings and caveats: Earlier analysis found most TCR beta V segments productive about 87% or about 30% of the time. Reportedly, a later analysis found an Asian-associated ancestry cluster had fewer N-insertions than the approximately 670-donor mean. A later analysis showed that HLA-associated TCR beta chains had undergone more clonal expansion than equally common others.

Per the germline V gene, CDR1 is MNHEY and CDR2 is SVGAGI. Trimming at V came to 2 bases and at J to 4 bases, leaving 7 bases not matched to a gene. The CDR3 totals 15 residues. Primers for the PCR totalled 60 Vbeta and 13 Jbeta. Assay used: immunoSEQ multiplex PCR; TCRdb lists only in-frame clones, some missing. The repertoire holds about 61,000 clones, with 80% to 90% as singletons. Note on this clone: What it binds is unknown.

This receptor was obtained from a man younger than 35 in good health and CMV-seronegative. The material sequenced was PBMCs. The rearrangement uses TRBV6-5 and TRBJ2-7; 8 bases are a match to TRBD1. CDR3 sequence: CASSYAPGGEYEQYF. The CDR3 coding sequence is TGTGCCAGCAGTTACGCCCCAGGGGGCGAGTACGAGCAGTACTTC.